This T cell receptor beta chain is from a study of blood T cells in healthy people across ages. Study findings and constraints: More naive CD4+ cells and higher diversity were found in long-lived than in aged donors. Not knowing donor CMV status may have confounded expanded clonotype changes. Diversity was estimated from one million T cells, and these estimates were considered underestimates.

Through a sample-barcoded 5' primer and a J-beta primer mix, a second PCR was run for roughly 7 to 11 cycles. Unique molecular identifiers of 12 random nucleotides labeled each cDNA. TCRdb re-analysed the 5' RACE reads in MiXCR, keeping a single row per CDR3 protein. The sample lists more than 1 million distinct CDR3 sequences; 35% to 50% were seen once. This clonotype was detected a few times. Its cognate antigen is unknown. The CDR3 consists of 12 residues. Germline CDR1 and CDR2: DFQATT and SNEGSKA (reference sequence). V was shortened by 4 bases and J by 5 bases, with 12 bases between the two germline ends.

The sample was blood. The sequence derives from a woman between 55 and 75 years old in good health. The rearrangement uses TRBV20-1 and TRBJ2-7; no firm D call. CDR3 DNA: TGCAGTGCTAACCCCCGGCGCGACGAGCAGTACTTC. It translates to CSANPRRDEQYF.